The present entry profiles one T cell receptor beta chain with its context. Its target is unknown. Time point of the sample: patch test 1, 2 weeks after DPC sensitization. Treatment noted: therapeutic diphenylcyclopropenone sensitization with weekly scalp DPC. The sample originates from a study of human T cells and chemical hapten exposure. Looking at the study overall: On the upper back, patch tests were applied with 0.01% DPC and read at 6 days. Study-wide points: While controls formed fewer of them, expanded TCRs formed significantly more large CDR3 similarity clusters.

Trimming took 4 bases from V and 5 from J, leaving 25 bases between them. The germline gives CDR1 SGDLS, CDR2 YYNGEE. The CDR3 contains 18 residues. TCRdb itself ran the RACE reads through MiXCR, one entry per CDR3 protein. This sample has some 70,000 distinct CDR3 sequences, with about 32% found just once. The sequence derives from a man aged 40-49 years with alopecia areata. Some clones in this sample may be carry-over from other donors' samples. V is TRBV9 and J is TRBJ2-1, with a weak D call TRBD2 (6 bases). This specimen was whole blood, taken in connection with sensitization to the hapten diphenylcyclopropenone (DPC). CDR3 in amino acids: CASSYEDVGGPVDNEQFF. CDR3 DNA sequence: TGTGCCAGCAGCTACGAGGACGTAGGAGGGCCGGTCGACAATGAGCAGTTCTTC.